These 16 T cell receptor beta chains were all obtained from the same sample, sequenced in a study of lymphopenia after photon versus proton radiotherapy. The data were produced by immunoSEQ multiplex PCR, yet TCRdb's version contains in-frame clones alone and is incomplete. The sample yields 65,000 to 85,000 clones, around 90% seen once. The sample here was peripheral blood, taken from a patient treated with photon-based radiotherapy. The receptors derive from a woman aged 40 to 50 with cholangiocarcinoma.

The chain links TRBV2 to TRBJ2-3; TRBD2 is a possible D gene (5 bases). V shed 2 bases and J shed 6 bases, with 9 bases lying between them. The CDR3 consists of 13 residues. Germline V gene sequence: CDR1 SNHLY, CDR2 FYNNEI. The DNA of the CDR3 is TGTGCCAGCAGTGAATTACGAGGGGATACGCAGTATTTT. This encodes CASSELRGDTQYF.

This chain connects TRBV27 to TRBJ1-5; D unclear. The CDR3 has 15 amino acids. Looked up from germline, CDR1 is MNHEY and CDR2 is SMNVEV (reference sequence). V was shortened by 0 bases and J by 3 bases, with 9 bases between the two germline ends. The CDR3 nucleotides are TGTGCCAGCAGTTTATCGTTGAGGAACAATCAGCCCCAGCATTTT. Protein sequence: CASSLSLRNNQPQHF.

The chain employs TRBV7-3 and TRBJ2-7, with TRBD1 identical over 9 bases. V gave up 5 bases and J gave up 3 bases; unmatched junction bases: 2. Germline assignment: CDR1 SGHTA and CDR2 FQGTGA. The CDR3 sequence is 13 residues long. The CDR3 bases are TGTGCCAGCAGCCCGGACAGGGGCTACGAGCAGTACTTC. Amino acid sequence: CASSPDRGYEQYF.

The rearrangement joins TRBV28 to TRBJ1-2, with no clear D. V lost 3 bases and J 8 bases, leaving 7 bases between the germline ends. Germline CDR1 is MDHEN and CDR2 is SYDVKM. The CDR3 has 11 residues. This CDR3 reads CASSFYLGYTF. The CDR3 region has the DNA TGTGCCAGCAGTTTTTATCTGGGCTACACCTTC.

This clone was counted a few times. The CDR3 reads CASSSFVLDSPLHF. The CDR3 DNA sequence: TGTGCCAGCAGCTCCTTCGTTTTGGATTCACCCCTCCACTTT. The chain links TRBV7-3 to TRBJ1-6; no reliable D call. This CDR3 spans 14 amino acids. V was pared by 4 bases and J by 8 bases, with 12 bases between. Germline V CDR1 and CDR2: SGHTA, FQGTGA.

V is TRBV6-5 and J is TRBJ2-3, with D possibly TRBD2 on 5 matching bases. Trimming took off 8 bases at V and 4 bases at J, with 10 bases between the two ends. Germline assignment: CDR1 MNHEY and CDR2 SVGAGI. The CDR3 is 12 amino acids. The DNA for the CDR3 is TGTGCCAGCCGGAGTAGCGCAGATACGCAGTATTTT. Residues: CASRSSADTQYF.

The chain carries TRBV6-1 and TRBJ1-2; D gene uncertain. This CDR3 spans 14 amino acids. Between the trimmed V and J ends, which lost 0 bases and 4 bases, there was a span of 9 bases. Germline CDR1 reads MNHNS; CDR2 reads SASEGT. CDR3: CASSEATVSYGYTF. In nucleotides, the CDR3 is TGTGCCAGCAGTGAAGCCACAGTAAGCTATGGCTACACCTTC.

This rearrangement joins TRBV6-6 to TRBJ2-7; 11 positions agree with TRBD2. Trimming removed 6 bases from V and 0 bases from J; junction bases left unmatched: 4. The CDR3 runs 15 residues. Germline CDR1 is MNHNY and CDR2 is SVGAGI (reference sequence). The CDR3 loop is CASRLGLAASYEQYF. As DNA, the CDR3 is TGTGCCAGCAGGCTGGGACTAGCGGCCTCCTACGAGCAGTACTTC.

In DNA, the CDR3 is TGTGCCTGGAGTGTACTGGGGGGCCTGACAGGGGTAGGGGAGACCCAGTACTTC. Protein product: CAWSVLGGLTGVGETQYF. This chain links TRBV30 with TRBJ2-5; TRBD1 matches 8 bases. V was pared by 0 bases and J by 5 bases, with 17 bases of the junction left unmatched. The CDR3 totals 18 residues. Germline V gene sequence: CDR1 GTSNPN, CDR2 SVGIG (reference sequence).

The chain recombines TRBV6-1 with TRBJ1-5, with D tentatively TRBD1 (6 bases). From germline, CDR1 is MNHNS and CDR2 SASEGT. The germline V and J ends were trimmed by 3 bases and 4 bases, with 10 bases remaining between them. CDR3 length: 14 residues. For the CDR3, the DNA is TGTGCCAGCAGTGAGGGGACACCAAATCAGCCCCAGCATTTT. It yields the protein CASSEGTPNQPQHF.

CDR3 loop: CASSLGSGTEAFF. In DNA, the CDR3 is TGTGCCAGCAGCTTAGGGTCGGGCACTGAAGCTTTCTTT. The rearrangement links TRBV7-8 to TRBJ1-1; the D is unclear. The germline V and J ends were trimmed by 1 base and 4 bases, with 7 bases remaining between them. CDR1 is SGHVS and CDR2 is FQNEAQ in the germline V gene. This CDR3 comprises 13 residues. The entire variable domain, with the rest obtained from reference TRBV7-8 and TRBJ1-1, is as follows: GAGVSQSPRYKVAKRGQDVALRCDPISGHVSLFWYQQALGQGPEFLTYFQNEAQLDKSGLPSDRFFAERPEGSVSTLKIQRTQQEDSAVYLCASSLGSGTEAFFGQGTRLTVV.

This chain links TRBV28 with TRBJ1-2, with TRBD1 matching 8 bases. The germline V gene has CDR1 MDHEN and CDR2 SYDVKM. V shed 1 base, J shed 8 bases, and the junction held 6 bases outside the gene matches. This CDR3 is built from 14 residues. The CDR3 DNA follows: TGTGCCAGCAGTTTATTGGTTCAGGGGGCGGGCTACACCTTC. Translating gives CASSLLVQGAGYTF.

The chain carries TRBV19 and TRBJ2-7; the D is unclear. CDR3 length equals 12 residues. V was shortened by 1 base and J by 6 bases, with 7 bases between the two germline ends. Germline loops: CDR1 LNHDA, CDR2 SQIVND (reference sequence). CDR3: CASSIAGSEQYF. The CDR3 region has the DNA TGTGCCAGTAGTATAGCCGGGTCCGAGCAGTACTTC.

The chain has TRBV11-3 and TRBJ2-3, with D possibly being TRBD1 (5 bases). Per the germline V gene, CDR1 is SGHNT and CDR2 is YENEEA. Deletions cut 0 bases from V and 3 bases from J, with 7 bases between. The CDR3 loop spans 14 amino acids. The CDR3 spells CASSLESGTDTQYF. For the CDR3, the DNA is TGTGCCAGCAGCTTAGAATCAGGGACAGATACGCAGTATTTT.

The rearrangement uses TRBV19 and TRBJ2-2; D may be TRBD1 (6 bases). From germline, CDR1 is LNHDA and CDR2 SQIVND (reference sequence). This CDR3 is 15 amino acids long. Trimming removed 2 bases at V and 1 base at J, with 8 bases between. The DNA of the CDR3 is TGTGCCAGTAGTATATTGGACAGGAACACCGGGGAGCTGTTTTTT. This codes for CASSILDRNTGELFF.

This CDR3 reads CASSSQLAGGNNEQFF. DNA for the CDR3: TGTGCCAGCAGCTCACAGCTAGCGGGAGGCAACAATGAGCAGTTCTTC. The V gene is TRBV7-8, the J gene TRBJ2-1; 11 bases match TRBD2. The CDR3 is 16 residues long. Germline assignment: CDR1 SGHVS and CDR2 FQNEAQ. With V trimmed by 4 bases and J by 5 bases, 7 bases remained unmatched.